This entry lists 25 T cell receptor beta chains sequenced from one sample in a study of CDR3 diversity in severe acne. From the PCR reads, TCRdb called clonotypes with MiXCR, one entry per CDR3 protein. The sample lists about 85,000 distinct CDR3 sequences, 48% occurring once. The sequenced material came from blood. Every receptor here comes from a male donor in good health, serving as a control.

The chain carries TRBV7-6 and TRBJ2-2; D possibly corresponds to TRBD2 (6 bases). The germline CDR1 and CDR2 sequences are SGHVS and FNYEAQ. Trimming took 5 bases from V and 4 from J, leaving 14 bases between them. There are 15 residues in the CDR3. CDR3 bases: TGTGCCAGCAGCCCGTGGACGGAGGGCACCGGGGAGCTGTTTTTT. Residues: CASSPWTEGTGELFF.

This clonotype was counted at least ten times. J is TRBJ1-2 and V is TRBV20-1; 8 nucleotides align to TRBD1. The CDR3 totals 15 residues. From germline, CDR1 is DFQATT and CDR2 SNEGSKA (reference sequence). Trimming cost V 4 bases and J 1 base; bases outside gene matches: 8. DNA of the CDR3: TGCAGTGCTAAAGGACAGGGCCCGATTAACTATGGCTACACCTTC. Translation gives CSAKGQGPINYGYTF.

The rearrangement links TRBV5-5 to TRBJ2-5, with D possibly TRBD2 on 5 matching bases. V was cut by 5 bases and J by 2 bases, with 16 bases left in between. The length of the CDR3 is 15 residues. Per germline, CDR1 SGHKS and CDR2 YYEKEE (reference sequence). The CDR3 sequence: CASSFGEIPQETQYF. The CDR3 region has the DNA TGTGCCAGCAGTTTTGGGGAGATACCGCAAGAGACCCAGTACTTC. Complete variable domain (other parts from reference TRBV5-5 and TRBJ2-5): DAGVTQSPTHLIKTRGQQVTLRCSPISGHKSVSWYQQVLGQGPQFIFQYYEKEERGRGNFPDRFSARQFPNYSSELNVNALLLGDSALYLCASSFGEIPQETQYFGPGTRLLVL.

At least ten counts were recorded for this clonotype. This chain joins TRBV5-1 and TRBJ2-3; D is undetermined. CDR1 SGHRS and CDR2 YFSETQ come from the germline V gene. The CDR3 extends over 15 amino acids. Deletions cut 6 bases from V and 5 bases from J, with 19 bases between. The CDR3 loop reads CASTPLLELGDTQYF. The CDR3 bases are TGCGCCAGCACCCCGCTGCTGGAGCTGGGAGATACGCAGTATTTT.

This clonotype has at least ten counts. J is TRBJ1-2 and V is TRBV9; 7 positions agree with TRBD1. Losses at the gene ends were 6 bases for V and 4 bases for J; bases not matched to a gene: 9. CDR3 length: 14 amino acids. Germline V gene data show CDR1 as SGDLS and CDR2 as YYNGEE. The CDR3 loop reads CASNPGTAFYGYTF. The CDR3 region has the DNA TGTGCCAGCAACCCTGGGACAGCCTTCTATGGCTACACCTTC.

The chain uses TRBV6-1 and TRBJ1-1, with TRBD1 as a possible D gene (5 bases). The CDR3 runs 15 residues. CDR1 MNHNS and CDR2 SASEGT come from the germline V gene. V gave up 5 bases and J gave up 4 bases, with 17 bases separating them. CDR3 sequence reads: CASSSTTGGGTEAFF. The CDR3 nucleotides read TGTGCCAGCAGTTCGACGACGGGTGGGGGCACTGAAGCTTTCTTT.

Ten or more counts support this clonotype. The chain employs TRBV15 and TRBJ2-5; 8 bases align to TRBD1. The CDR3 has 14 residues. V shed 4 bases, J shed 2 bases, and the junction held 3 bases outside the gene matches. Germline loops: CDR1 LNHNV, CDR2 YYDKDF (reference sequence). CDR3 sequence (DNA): TGTGCCACCAGCAAAGACAGGGGTCAAGAGACCCAGTACTTC. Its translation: CATSKDRGQETQYF.

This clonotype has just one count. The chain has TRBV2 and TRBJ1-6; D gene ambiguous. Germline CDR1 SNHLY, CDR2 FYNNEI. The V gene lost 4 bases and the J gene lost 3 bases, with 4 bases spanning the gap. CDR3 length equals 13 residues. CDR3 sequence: CASSADYNSPLHF. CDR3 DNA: TGTGCCAGCAGTGCCGACTATAATTCACCCCTCCACTTT.

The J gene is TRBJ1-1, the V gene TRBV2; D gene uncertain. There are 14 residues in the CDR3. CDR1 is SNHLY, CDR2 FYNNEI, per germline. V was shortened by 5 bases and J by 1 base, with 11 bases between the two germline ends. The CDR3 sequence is CASSKPTENTEAFF. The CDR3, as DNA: TGTGCCAGCAGTAAACCAACAGAGAACACTGAAGCTTTCTTT.

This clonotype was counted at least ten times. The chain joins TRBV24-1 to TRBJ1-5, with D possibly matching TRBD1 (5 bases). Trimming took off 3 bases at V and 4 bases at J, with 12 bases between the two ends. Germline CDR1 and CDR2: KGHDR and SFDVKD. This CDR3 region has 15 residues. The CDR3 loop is CATSDQGTGNQPQHF. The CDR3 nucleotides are TGTGCCACCAGTGATCAGGGAACGGGAAATCAGCCCCAGCATTTT.

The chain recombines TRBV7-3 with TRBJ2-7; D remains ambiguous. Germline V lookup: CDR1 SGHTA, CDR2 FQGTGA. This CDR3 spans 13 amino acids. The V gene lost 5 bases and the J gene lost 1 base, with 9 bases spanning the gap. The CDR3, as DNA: TGTGCCAGCAGCCGTGCTGATTCCTACGAGCAGTACTTC. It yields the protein CASSRADSYEQYF. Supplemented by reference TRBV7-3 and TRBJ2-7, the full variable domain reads GAGVSQTPSNKVTEKGKYVELRCDPISGHTALYWYRQSLGQGPEFLIYFQGTGAADDSGLPNDRFFAVRPEGSVSTLKIQRTERGDSAVYLCASSRADSYEQYFGPGTRLTVT.

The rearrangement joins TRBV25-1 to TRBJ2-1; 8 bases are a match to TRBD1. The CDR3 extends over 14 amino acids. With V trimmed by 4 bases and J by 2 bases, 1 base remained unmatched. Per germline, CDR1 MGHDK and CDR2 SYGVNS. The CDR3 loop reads CASSADRAYNEQFF. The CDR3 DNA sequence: TGTGCCAGCAGTGCGGACAGGGCCTACAATGAGCAGTTCTTC.

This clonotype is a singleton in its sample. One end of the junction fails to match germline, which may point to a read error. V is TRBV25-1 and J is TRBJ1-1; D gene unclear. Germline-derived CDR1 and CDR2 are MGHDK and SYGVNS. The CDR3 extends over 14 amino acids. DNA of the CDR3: TGTGCCAGCAGTGTTACAGAACCATACACTGGAGCTTTCTTT. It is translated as CASSVTEPYTGAFF.

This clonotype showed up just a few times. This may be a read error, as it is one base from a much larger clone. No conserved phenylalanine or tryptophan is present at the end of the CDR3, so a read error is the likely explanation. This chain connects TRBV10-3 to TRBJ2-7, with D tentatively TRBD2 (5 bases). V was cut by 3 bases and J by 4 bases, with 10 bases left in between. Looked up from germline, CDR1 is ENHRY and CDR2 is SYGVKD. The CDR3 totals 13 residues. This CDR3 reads CAISEAAAYEQYS. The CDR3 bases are TGTGCCATCAGTGAAGCGGCCGCGTACGAGCAGTACTCC.

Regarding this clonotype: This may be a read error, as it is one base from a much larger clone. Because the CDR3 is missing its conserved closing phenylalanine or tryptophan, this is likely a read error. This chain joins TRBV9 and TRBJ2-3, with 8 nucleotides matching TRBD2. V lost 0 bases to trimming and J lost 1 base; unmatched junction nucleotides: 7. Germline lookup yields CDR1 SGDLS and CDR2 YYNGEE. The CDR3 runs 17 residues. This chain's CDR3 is CASSVEKGLGGTDTQYL. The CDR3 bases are TGTGCCAGCAGCGTAGAGAAGGGACTAGGCGGCACAGATACGCAGTATCTT.

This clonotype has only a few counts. This chain's CDR3 is CATSDFNQETQYF. The CDR3 DNA reads as TGTGCCACCAGTGACTTTAACCAAGAGACCCAGTACTTC. The V and J genes are TRBV24-1 and TRBJ2-5; D ambiguous. The germline V gene has CDR1 KGHDR and CDR2 SFDVKD. The length of the CDR3 is 13 residues. The V end lost 4 bases, the J end lost 0 bases, and 5 bases lay between the germline ends.

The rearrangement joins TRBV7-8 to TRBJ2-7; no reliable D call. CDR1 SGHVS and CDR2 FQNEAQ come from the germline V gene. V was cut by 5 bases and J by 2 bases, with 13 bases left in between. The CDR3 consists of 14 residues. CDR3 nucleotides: TGTGCCAGCAGCCAAAGTGGGGTCCCCTACGAGCAGTACTTC. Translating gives CASSQSGVPYEQYF.

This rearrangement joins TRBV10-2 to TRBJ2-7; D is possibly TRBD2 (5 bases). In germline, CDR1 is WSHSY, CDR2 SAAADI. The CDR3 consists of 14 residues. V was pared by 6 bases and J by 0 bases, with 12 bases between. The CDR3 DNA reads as TGCGCCAGCAGCGAGAGCGGAGACTCCTACGAGCAGTACTTC. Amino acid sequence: CASSESGDSYEQYF.

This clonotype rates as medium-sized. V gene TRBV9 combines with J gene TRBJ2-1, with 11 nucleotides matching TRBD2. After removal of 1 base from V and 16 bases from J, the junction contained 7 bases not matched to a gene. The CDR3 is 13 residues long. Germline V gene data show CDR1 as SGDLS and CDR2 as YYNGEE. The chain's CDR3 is CASSVSSSGGLFF. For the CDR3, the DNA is TGTGCCAGCAGCGTATCCTCTAGCGGGGGGCTTTTCTTC.

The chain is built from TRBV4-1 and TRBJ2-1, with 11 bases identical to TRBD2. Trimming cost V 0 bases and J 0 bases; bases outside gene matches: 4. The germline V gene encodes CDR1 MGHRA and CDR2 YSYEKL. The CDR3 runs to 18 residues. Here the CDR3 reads CASSQESSGRHSYNEQFF. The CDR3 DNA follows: TGCGCCAGCAGCCAAGAGTCTAGCGGGAGGCACTCCTACAATGAGCAGTTCTTC.

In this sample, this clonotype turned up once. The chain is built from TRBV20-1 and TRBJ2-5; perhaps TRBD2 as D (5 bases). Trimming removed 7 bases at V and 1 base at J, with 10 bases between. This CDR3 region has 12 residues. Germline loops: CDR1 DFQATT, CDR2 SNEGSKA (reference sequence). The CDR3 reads CSGVGVQETQYF. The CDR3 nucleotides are TGCAGTGGGGTCGGGGTCCAAGAGACCCAGTACTTC.

This CDR3 reads CASRASRNYGYTF. The CDR3 nucleotides are TGTGCCAGCCGGGCGTCGCGTAACTATGGCTACACCTTC. The gene calls are TRBV19 and TRBJ1-2; D call uncertain. CDR1 is LNHDA, CDR2 SQIVND, per germline (reference sequence). V shed 9 bases and J shed 1 base, with 12 bases lying between them. This CDR3 has 13 residues.

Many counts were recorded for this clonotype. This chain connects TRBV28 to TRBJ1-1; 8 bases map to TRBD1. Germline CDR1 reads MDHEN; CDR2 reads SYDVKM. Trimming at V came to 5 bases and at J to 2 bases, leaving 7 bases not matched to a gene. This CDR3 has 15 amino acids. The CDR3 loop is CASSQRQGINTEAFF. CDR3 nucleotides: TGTGCCAGCAGTCAAAGACAGGGGATCAACACTGAAGCTTTCTTT.

DNA for the CDR3: TGTGCCATCAGTGAGGGCAGGGGGCATTACGAGCAGTACTTC. It encodes CAISEGRGHYEQYF. V gene TRBV10-3 combines with J gene TRBJ2-7; 8 positions match TRBD1. The CDR3 consists of 14 residues. Trimming cost V 2 bases and J 4 bases; bases outside gene matches: 4. The germline CDR1 and CDR2 sequences are ENHRY and SYGVKD.

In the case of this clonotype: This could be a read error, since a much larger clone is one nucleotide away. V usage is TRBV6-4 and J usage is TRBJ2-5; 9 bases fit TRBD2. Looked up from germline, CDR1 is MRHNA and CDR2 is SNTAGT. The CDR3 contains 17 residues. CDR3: CASGEPSGKGYQETQYF. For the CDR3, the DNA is TGTGCCAGCGGTGAGCCTAGCGGGAAGGGGTACCAAGAGACCCAGTACTTC.